This T cell receptor (beta chain) appears in the sequencing data of a study of T cells in Graves' hyperthyroidism and ophthalmopathy. Study results and limitations: Peripheral blood also featured most of the thyroid clonotypes expanded above 0.001.

It was RNA transcripts that yielded the amplified TCR beta CDR3 regions. The study used the HTBI primer set for a first-round RT-PCR of the TCR CDR3. TCRdb redid the calling of the multiplex PCR reads with MiXCR, one entry per CDR3 protein. The sample yields around 600,000 distinct CDR3 sequences, 12% to 15% seen once. As concerns this clonotype: Its antigen remains unidentified.

CDR3 length: 20 residues. Trimming took 4 bases from V and 3 from J, leaving 29 bases between them. The germline V gene has CDR1 LNHDA and CDR2 SQIVND (reference sequence). This chain uses TRBV19 with TRBJ2-3; tentatively, D is TRBD1 (6 bases). This receptor was taken from a woman aged 18-29 years with Graves' ophthalmopathy. The source material was blood. The CDR3 DNA reads as TGTGCCAGTAGTACGTTCGAGGGCAGGGGTGTTGAGCCGAGTACAGATACGCAGTATTTT. It yields the protein CASSTFEGRGVEPSTDTQYF.